This T cell receptor beta chain was documented in a study of T cells in Graves' hyperthyroidism and ophthalmopathy. TCR beta CDR3 regions were amplified from RNA. First-round RT-PCR with HTBI primers amplified the TCR CDR3 region. TCRdb re-analysed the multiplex PCR reads in MiXCR, keeping a single row per CDR3 protein. The sample consists of 550,000 to 650,000 distinct CDR3 sequences, approximately 15% of them appearing once. A few counts support this clonotype. A much larger clone lies one base from this, so it may be a read error. The CDR3 is made up of 15 amino acids. Germline CDR1 reads MNHNS; CDR2 reads SASEGT.

The TCR was taken from a woman in her twenties or thirties with Graves' hyperthyroidism that later progressed to Graves' ophthalmopathy. The chain has TRBV6-1 and TRBJ1-2; D ambiguous. The sample consisted of blood. The CDR3 sequence: CASRIPRTHNYGYAF. The DNA for the CDR3 is TGTGCCAGCAGAATACCAAGGACCCATAACTATGGCTACGCCTTC.